This T cell receptor (beta chain) was captured by sequencing in a study of blood T cell repertoires in COVID-19. Overall study context: Material from acute and convalescent COVID-19 was sourced from the United States, Italy and Spain. Sample material is recorded as cDNA or gDNA derived from T cells, B-cell-depleted T cells, or PBMCs.

This clone showed up just once. Original handling: From reference gene primer amplification, estimates of nucleated cell counts were derived. Assay used: immunoSEQ multiplex PCR; TCRdb lists only in-frame clones, some missing. For V, J and clone size, that table is used; D and trimming come from the DNA. The sample records 80,000 to 100,000 clones, around 80% being singletons. The sequencing sample was made of peripheral blood. The receptor comes from a man over 45 who had recovered from COVID-19.

CDR3 DNA sequence: TGTGCCAGCAGTCGCGGTCTAGGGGGCGGGGTGGAGACCCAGTACTTC. Amino acids: CASSRGLGGGVETQYF. The rearrangement joins TRBV27 to TRBJ2-5, with D tentatively TRBD1 (7 bases). Germline values: CDR1 MNHEY, CDR2 SMNVEV (reference sequence). The V end lost 5 bases, the J end lost 5 bases, and 21 bases lay between the germline ends. The CDR3 runs to 16 residues.